A single sample gave rise to the 13 T cell receptor beta chains below, sequenced in a study of beta chain features in type 1 diabetes (dated by TCRdb to the late 2010s). What the authors observed across the whole study: A moderate but significant shortening of TCRB CDR3 length was observed in type 1 diabetes patients in all four CD4+ subsets.

Library preparation used the immunoSEQ multiplex PCR assay. The entire amount of isolated RNA was reverse transcribed using the High Capacity cDNA Reverse Transcription Kit, so the sequenced TCRB transcripts were expressed ones. TCRdb retrieved this table from immuneACCESS and kept in-frame rearrangements only. Not all clones are present; in checked studies, unresolved V genes account for under half, and no reason is known for the remainder. Across this sample there are about 650,000 clones, with around 11% seen only once. The ten top clones hold 0.095% to 0.15% of the sample. No antigen has been identified for these receptors. Source material: naive CD4+ T cells from blood. In the paper's terms, the cell subset or site label means: true naive CD4+ T cells. The receptors derive from a man under 40 with type 1 diabetes.

The gene calls are TRBV6-5 and TRBJ2-3; D gene uncertain. Trimming removed 6 bases from V and 1 base from J, with 8 bases in between. The CDR3 consists of 13 residues. CDR1 is MNHEY, CDR2 SVGAGI, per germline. The CDR3 protein is CASRPLGTDTQYF. CDR3 sequence (DNA): TGTGCCAGCAGACCTCTGGGCACAGATACGCAGTATTTT.

The chain combines TRBV7-2 with TRBJ2-3, with D perhaps TRBD2 (6 bases). Looked up from germline, CDR1 is SGHTA and CDR2 is FQGNSA. This CDR3 is built from 18 residues. Trimming took 5 bases from V and 3 from J, leaving 24 bases between them. CDR3 nucleotide sequence: TGTGCCAGCAGCCCCACCCCGTCTAGCGTTACAAGTACAGATACGCAGTATTTT. Its translation: CASSPTPSSVTSTDTQYF. Looking up the rest from reference TRBV7-2 and TRBJ2-3 gives the full variable domain: GAGVSQSPSNKVTEKGKDVELRCDPISGHTALYWYRQSLGQGLEFLIYFQGNSAPDKSGLPSDRFSAERTGGSVSTLTIQRTQQEDSAVYLCASSPTPSSVTSTDTQYFGPGTRLTVL.

The rearrangement links TRBV7-3 to TRBJ2-5; TRBD2 is a possible D gene (5 bases). V lost 3 bases and J lost 7, with 12 bases in between. The CDR3 runs 13 residues. The germline gives CDR1 SGHTA, CDR2 FQGTGA. CDR3 protein: CASSLDSDGTQYF. In nucleotides, the CDR3 is TGTGCCAGCAGCTTGGACTCCGATGGGACCCAGTACTTC.

This CDR3 is CASSPRGNGIGNTIYF. CDR3 bases: TGTGCCAGCAGCCCGCGGGGAAACGGGATTGGAAACACCATATATTTT. The chain has TRBV7-2 and TRBJ1-3; D not certain. The CDR3 has 16 residues. V dropped 5 bases and J dropped 3 bases, with 17 bases sitting between them. Looked up from germline, CDR1 is SGHTA and CDR2 is FQGNSA.

The chain recombines TRBV20-1 with TRBJ2-5; 7 nucleotides match TRBD1. The trim removed 7 bases at V and 4 bases at J, leaving 3 bases unmatched. Germline loops: CDR1 DFQATT, CDR2 SNEGSKA (reference sequence). The CDR3 loop spans 11 amino acids. CDR3 sequence: CSGKGAETQYF. The CDR3 DNA reads as TGCAGTGGGAAGGGGGCAGAGACCCAGTACTTC.

The sample holds one count of this clone. Written as DNA, the CDR3 is TGTGCCAGCAGCATAATAAGACAGGGGAGCACAGATACGCAGTATTTT. It translates to CASSIIRQGSTDTQYF. The V call is TRBV5-4, the J call TRBJ2-3; 8 bases agree with TRBD1. Trimming removed 4 bases from V and 0 bases from J; junction bases left unmatched: 7. CDR3 length: 16 amino acids. Germline V CDR1 and CDR2: SGHNT, YYREEE (reference sequence).

This clone has just a few counts. This chain links TRBV12-5 with TRBJ2-1; 11 bases are shared with TRBD2. Germline CDR1 is LGHNT and CDR2 is FRNRAP. The V and J ends lost 5 bases and 5 bases, in that order; junction bases with no gene match: 11. The CDR3 loop spans 17 amino acids. The CDR3 spells CASGPGLAGLRNNEQFF. DNA for the CDR3: TGTGCTAGTGGTCCTGGACTAGCGGGCCTCAGGAACAATGAGCAGTTCTTC.

This sequence joins TRBV5-6 and TRBJ2-7, with no clear D. Between the trimmed V and J ends, which lost 3 bases and 0 bases, there was a span of 13 bases. The V gene's germline CDR1 is SGHDT and CDR2 YYEEEE. The CDR3 covers 15 residues. In DNA form, the CDR3 reads TGTGCCAGCAGCTCCAAAGCTAGGAGCTCCTACGAGCAGTACTTC. It specifies CASSSKARSSYEQYF.

V is TRBV7-9 and J is TRBJ2-5; D remains unclear. Trimming shortened V by 4 bases and J by 5 bases, and 11 bases separated the two germline ends. The CDR3 covers 13 residues. Germline CDR1 and CDR2: SEHNR and FQNEAQ (reference sequence). The CDR3 spells CASSYPSAETQYF. The CDR3, as DNA: TGTGCCAGCAGCTATCCGAGCGCGGAGACCCAGTACTTC.

The rearrangement links TRBV19 to TRBJ2-5; D possibly corresponds to TRBD2 (6 bases). In germline, CDR1 is LNHDA, CDR2 SQIVND (reference sequence). V lost 4 bases and J 4 bases, leaving 16 bases between the germline ends. This CDR3 has 15 residues. In nucleotides, the CDR3 is TGTGCCAGTAGTACGGGACTGCAGGTTCCAGAGACCCAGTACTTC. This codes for CASSTGLQVPETQYF.

In its sample, this clone was seen a few times. This chain links TRBV29-1 with TRBJ1-2; a weak D match, TRBD1 (5 bases). This CDR3 region has 14 residues. V lost 4 bases to trimming and J lost 0 bases, with 12 bases between them. The germline V gene encodes CDR1 SQVTM and CDR2 ANQGSEA. CDR3 DNA sequence: TGCAGCGTTGTCGGCAGGGCCCCTAACTATGGCTACACCTTC. Its translation: CSVVGRAPNYGYTF.

This clone has a handful of counts. The chain recombines TRBV18 with TRBJ2-5, with a tentative D call TRBD2 (6 bases). The germline V and J ends were trimmed by 6 bases and 3 bases, with 11 bases remaining between them. CDR1 and CDR2 from the germline V gene are KGHSH and LQKENI. This CDR3 region has 13 residues. CDR3: CASSRDLEETQYF. The CDR3, as DNA: TGTGCCAGCTCCCGGGACTTGGAAGAGACCCAGTACTTC. The variable domain in full, completed from reference TRBV18 and TRBJ2-5, reads NAGVMQNPRHLVRRRGQEARLRCSPMKGHSHVYWYRQLPEEGLKFMVYLQKENIIDESGMPKERFSAEFPKEGPSILRIQQVVRGDSAAYFCASSRDLEETQYFGPGTRLLVL.

Regarding this clone: The same CDR3 is also encoded by other DNA sequences in this sample. The chain recombines TRBV7-2 with TRBJ2-7; 11 bases map to TRBD2. V shed 5 bases and J 4 bases; nucleotides not matched to a gene: 7. This CDR3 has 15 residues. Germline V gives CDR1 SGHTA, CDR2 FQGNSA. The CDR3 DNA sequence: TGTGCCAGCAGCCAGGGGACTAGCGGTGGATACGAGCAGTACTTC. The encoded protein is CASSQGTSGGYEQYF.